These 19 T cell receptor beta chains were sequenced from one sample in a study of cytomegalovirus exposure and HLA in healthy donors. Only in-frame clones appear in the TCRdb table, and some are missing; sequencing was by immunoSEQ multiplex PCR. This repertoire shows some 49,000 clones, around 91% found once; its top ten account for over 1.1%. Sequencing input: PBMCs. The receptors come from a man between 18 and 29 years old in good health and CMV-seronegative.

V gene TRBV6-5 combines with J gene TRBJ2-7, with 8 bases identical to TRBD2. The germline CDR1 and CDR2 sequences are MNHEY and SVGAGI. J was trimmed by 4 bases and V by 5 bases; bases with no gene match: 7. This CDR3 has 14 amino acids. CDR3 region: CASSKRENYYEQYF. The CDR3 nucleotides are TGTGCCAGCAGTAAGCGGGAGAATTATTACGAGCAGTACTTC.

The rearrangement uses TRBV5-4 and TRBJ1-4; D is unresolved. Germline CDR1 and CDR2: SGHNT and YYREEE (reference sequence). The CDR3 length is 15 residues. Trimming removed 0 bases from V and 7 bases from J, with 13 bases in between. Here the CDR3 reads CASSLDMGYSEKLFF. CDR3 nucleotide sequence: TGTGCCAGCAGCTTGGATATGGGCTATAGTGAAAAACTGTTTTTT.

The genes are TRBV18 and TRBJ2-5; 7 nucleotides agree with TRBD2. Germline CDR1 KGHSH, CDR2 LQKENI. With V trimmed by 2 bases and J by 1 base, 4 bases remained unmatched. The CDR3 has 15 amino acids. CDR3 amino acids: CASSPGREGQETQYF. The CDR3 nucleotides read TGTGCCAGCTCACCAGGAAGGGAGGGCCAAGAGACCCAGTACTTC.

The rearrangement links TRBV6-1 to TRBJ2-7; 9 nucleotides align to TRBD1. The V gene end was trimmed by 6 bases and the J gene end by 2 bases; junction bases not matched to a gene: 8. The CDR3 extends over 15 amino acids. Germline loops: CDR1 MNHNS, CDR2 SASEGT. DNA for the CDR3: TGTGCCAGCAGCGGACAGGGGCTGAGTCCCTACGAGCAGTACTTC. This translates into CASSGQGLSPYEQYF.

This sequence joins TRBV5-1 and TRBJ2-2; 7 nucleotides align to TRBD1. Germline V gene sequence: CDR1 SGHRS, CDR2 YFSETQ. The CDR3 extends over 16 amino acids. The J segment lost 3 bases and the V segment lost 6 bases, leaving 11 bases of the junction unmatched. The CDR3 DNA reads as TGCGCCAGCACCAAGTCGAGGGGGCTGGACACCGGGGAGCTGTTTTTT. Translation gives CASTKSRGLDTGELFF.

The chain combines TRBV7-6 with TRBJ2-2; 10 bases are shared with TRBD2. Looked up from germline, CDR1 is SGHVS and CDR2 is FNYEAQ. Germline trimming cut 1 base from V and 6 bases from J; bases unmatched to any gene: 8. The CDR3 spans 17 residues. The CDR3 DNA is TGTGCCAGCAGCTTAGTCGCTAGCGGGAGACAAGCCGGGGAGCTGTTTTTT. Protein sequence: CASSLVASGRQAGELFF.

As for this clone: One junction end disagrees with the germline gene, perhaps due to a read error. The rearrangement uses TRBV27 and TRBJ2-7, with TRBD2 matching over 8 bases. This CDR3 is 15 amino acids long. CDR1 MNHEY and CDR2 SMNVEV come from the germline V gene (reference sequence). For the CDR3, the DNA is TGTGCCAGCAGGTTATCAGGGACTAGTTCCTACGAGCAGTACTTC. Encoded protein: CASRLSGTSSYEQYF.

The CDR3 here is CASSYFQGNQPQHF. CDR3 in DNA: TGTGCCAGCAGTTACTTTCAGGGCAATCAGCCCCAGCATTTT. V is TRBV6-5 and J is TRBJ1-5; no reliable D call. Trimming stripped 1 base from V and 2 bases from J, with 6 bases between. Per the germline V gene, CDR1 is MNHEY and CDR2 is SVGAGI. The CDR3 has 14 amino acids.

The rearrangement uses TRBV11-2 and TRBJ2-1; D gene uncertain. V was trimmed by 1 base and J by 8 bases, leaving 9 bases between them. Germline assignment: CDR1 SGHAT and CDR2 FQNNGV. The CDR3 contains 13 residues. CDR3 protein: CASSLGLGYEQFF. Here the CDR3 DNA reads TGTGCCAGCAGCTTAGGACTCGGGTATGAGCAGTTCTTC.

This chain uses TRBV5-4 with TRBJ2-3; 8 bases are shared with TRBD1. This CDR3 has 18 residues. The V gene's germline CDR1 is SGHNT and CDR2 YYREEE (reference sequence). V shed 0 bases, J shed 1 base, and the junction held 10 bases outside the gene matches. The chain's CDR3 is CASSLGGAGGFGTDTQYF. The CDR3 DNA reads as TGTGCCAGCAGCTTGGGGGGGGCAGGGGGCTTCGGCACAGATACGCAGTATTTT.

This clone was seen just once. CDR3 bases: TGTGCCAGCAGCAGCGAAGCGGGGGCGCTTTTCGAGCAGTACTTC. This codes for CASSSEAGALFEQYF. V gene TRBV7-9 combines with J gene TRBJ2-7, with TRBD2 matching over 8 bases. The V and J ends lost 5 bases and 6 bases, in that order; junction bases with no gene match: 12. This CDR3 spans 15 amino acids. Germline V lookup: CDR1 SEHNR, CDR2 FQNEAQ (reference sequence).

The chain is built from TRBV28 and TRBJ2-7; 7 bases are a match to TRBD1. The CDR3 length is 14 residues. Unmatched junction bases numbered 6, after V lost 1 base and J lost 6 bases. From germline, CDR1 is MDHEN and CDR2 SYDVKM. The CDR3 sequence is CASSLLKGAAEQYF. The DNA of the CDR3 is TGTGCCAGCAGTTTATTAAAGGGGGCGGCCGAGCAGTACTTC.

The chain has TRBV28 and TRBJ2-5; 11 positions agree with TRBD1. The J segment lost 5 bases and the V segment lost 5 bases, leaving 7 bases of the junction unmatched. Germline assignment: CDR1 MDHEN and CDR2 SYDVKM. The CDR3 covers 15 residues. CDR3 in DNA: TGTGCCAGCAGTCGACGGACAGGGGGCGGTGAGACCCAGTACTTC. It translates to CASSRRTGGGETQYF.

The chain couples TRBV6-4 to TRBJ2-5, with 12 bases that match TRBD1. The germline gives CDR1 MRHNA, CDR2 SNTAGT. Trimming at V came to 7 bases and at J to 4 bases, leaving 10 bases not matched to a gene. This CDR3 contains 16 residues. The CDR3 coding sequence is TGTGCCAGCACCAGGGACAGGGGGCCTAGCGGAGAGACCCAGTACTTC. Protein product: CASTRDRGPSGETQYF.

The gene calls are TRBV19 and TRBJ2-2, with 10 positions matching TRBD2. V was pared by 6 bases and J by 3 bases, with 4 bases of the junction left unmatched. From germline, CDR1 is LNHDA and CDR2 SQIVND (reference sequence). The CDR3 sequence is 15 residues long. CDR3 nucleotide sequence: TGTGCCAGTAGAGGACTAGCGGTTTACACCGGGGAGCTGTTTTTT. Protein: CASRGLAVYTGELFF. Full variable domain (outside the CDR3, taken from reference TRBV19 and TRBJ2-2): DGGITQSPKYLFRKEGQNVTLSCEQNLNHDAMYWYRQDPGQGLRLIYYSQIVNDFQKGDIAEGYSVSREKKESFPLTVTSAQKNPTAFYLCASRGLAVYTGELFFGEGSRLTVL.

The sample holds one count of this clone. V and J are TRBV6-6 and TRBJ2-3; D gene ambiguous. This CDR3 region has 11 residues. The V gene lost 0 bases and the J gene lost 8 bases, with 3 bases spanning the gap. CDR1 is MNHNY, CDR2 SVGAGI, per germline (reference sequence). The CDR3: CASSYSSTQYF. DNA of the CDR3: TGTGCCAGCAGTTACTCGAGTACGCAGTATTTT.

V is TRBV27 and J is TRBJ2-3; 8 nucleotides line up with TRBD2. Trimming at V came to 5 bases and at J to 3 bases, leaving 7 bases not matched to a gene. This CDR3 has 15 residues. CDR1 is MNHEY and CDR2 is SMNVEV in the germline V gene (reference sequence). The chain's CDR3 is CASSPLAGRTDTQYF. In DNA form, the CDR3 reads TGTGCCAGCAGTCCCTTAGCGGGACGGACAGATACGCAGTATTTT.

The CDR3 reads CASSPATGLETQYF. The CDR3 coding sequence is TGTGCCAGCTCACCAGCCACAGGGTTAGAGACCCAGTACTTC. This chain joins TRBV18 and TRBJ2-5; TRBD1 might be the D (6 bases). The CDR3 extends over 14 amino acids. Germline CDR1 KGHSH, CDR2 LQKENI. Trimming left V 2 bases short and J 4 bases short, with 11 bases between.

The chain couples TRBV10-3 to TRBJ2-7; TRBD2 might be the D (6 bases). Germline CDR1 ENHRY, CDR2 SYGVKD. Trimming pared 0 bases from V and 4 bases from J, leaving 13 bases between. This CDR3 is built from 15 residues. The CDR3 reads CAISESNQGGYEQYF. The CDR3 DNA reads TGTGCCATCAGTGAGTCGAACCAGGGAGGTTACGAGCAGTACTTC.